The TCR beta chain described here comes from a study of identical twins. Regarding the study as a whole: Insertions ran lower in abundant cord blood beta clonotypes, though not in memory repertoires.

The sample holds many counts of this clonotype. Its antigen is not identified. TCRdb ran MiXCR on the 5' RACE reads and lists one entry per CDR3 protein. The sample includes 500,000 to 700,000 distinct CDR3 sequences, roughly 6.6% of them seen just once. This CDR3 spans 15 amino acids. CDR1 and CDR2 (germline): SGHRS, YFSETQ. V lost 8 bases and J lost 8; bases outside the gene matches: 18. The same sample was also studied in work on yellow fever vaccine responses in identical twins.

The TCR comes from a woman aged 18 to 35 in good health. This chain links TRBV5-1 with TRBJ1-1; 7 bases fit TRBD1. The material sequenced was PBMCs. Here the CDR3 reads CASRDPRGPNYEAFF. The CDR3 DNA is TGCGCCAGTCGCGACCCTAGGGGGCCGAACTACGAAGCTTTCTTT. Together with reference TRBV5-1 and TRBJ1-1, the CDR3 gives the full variable domain: KAGVTQTPRYLIKTRGQQVTLSCSPISGHRSVSWYQQTPGQGLQFLFEYFSETQRNKGNFPGRFSGRQFSNSRSEMNVSTLELGDSALYLCASRDPRGPNYEAFFGQGTRLTVV.